One sample yielded the 4 T cell receptor beta chains listed below, sequenced in a study of control samples from healthy donors and cancer patients (dated by TCRdb to the early 2020s). Preparation of the library involved the immunoSEQ multiplex PCR assay. TCRdb holds this immuneACCESS table with in-frame rearrangements only. Some clones are missing; in checked studies, unresolved V genes explain under half, and the rest has no known cause. The sample data list around 12,000 clones, and just under 95% of these were observed just once. The ten largest clonotypes hold roughly 14% of the sample. The sequenced sample was PBMCs. The receptor set was obtained from a man older than 75 with lung cancer.

The chain combines TRBV5-6 with TRBJ1-3; no definite D call. CDR3 length: 15 amino acids. Germline V lookup: CDR1 SGHDT, CDR2 YYEEEE. Trimming stripped 0 bases from V and 0 bases from J, with 7 bases between. The CDR3 DNA reads as TGTGCCAGCAGCTTGGACTTCAGCTCTGGAAACACCATATATTTT. This encodes CASSLDFSSGNTIYF.

This chain joins TRBV9 and TRBJ2-3; D is uncertain. The germline V gene encodes CDR1 SGDLS and CDR2 YYNGEE. Trimming pared 0 bases from V and 6 bases from J, leaving 8 bases between. This CDR3 region has 13 residues. The CDR3 DNA reads as TGTGCCAGCAGCGTAGGGGGTGGGGATACGCAGTATTTT. This codes for CASSVGGGDTQYF. Complete variable domain (other parts from reference TRBV9 and TRBJ2-3): DSGVTQTPKHLITATGQRVTLRCSPRSGDLSVYWYQQSLDQGLQFLIQYYNGEERAKGNILERFSAQQFPDLHSELNLSSLELGDSALYFCASSVGGGDTQYFGPGTRLTVL.

The J gene is TRBJ2-7, the V gene TRBV4-1; 8 nucleotides align to TRBD1. CDR1 is MGHRA and CDR2 is YSYEKL in the germline V gene. This CDR3 is 14 amino acids long. With V trimmed by 0 bases and J by 2 bases, 0 bases remained unmatched. The CDR3 protein is CASSQEQGAYEQYV. In nucleotides, the CDR3 is TGCGCCAGCAGCCAAGAACAGGGGGCCTACGAGCAGTACGTC.

The chain is built from TRBV7-6 and TRBJ2-1; D gene uncertain. Trimming cost V 1 base and J 6 bases, with 1 base left between them. Germline V gene sequence: CDR1 SGHVS, CDR2 FNYEAQ. This CDR3 has 11 residues. The CDR3 spells CASSLGNEQFF. CDR3 coding DNA: TGTGCCAGCAGCTTAGGCAATGAGCAGTTCTTC. Complete variable domain (other parts from reference TRBV7-6 and TRBJ2-1): GAGVSQSPRYKVTKRGQDVALRCDPISGHVSLYWYRQALGQGPEFLTYFNYEAQQDKSGLPNDRFSAERPEGSISTLTIQRTEQRDSAMYRCASSLGNEQFFGPGTRLTVL.